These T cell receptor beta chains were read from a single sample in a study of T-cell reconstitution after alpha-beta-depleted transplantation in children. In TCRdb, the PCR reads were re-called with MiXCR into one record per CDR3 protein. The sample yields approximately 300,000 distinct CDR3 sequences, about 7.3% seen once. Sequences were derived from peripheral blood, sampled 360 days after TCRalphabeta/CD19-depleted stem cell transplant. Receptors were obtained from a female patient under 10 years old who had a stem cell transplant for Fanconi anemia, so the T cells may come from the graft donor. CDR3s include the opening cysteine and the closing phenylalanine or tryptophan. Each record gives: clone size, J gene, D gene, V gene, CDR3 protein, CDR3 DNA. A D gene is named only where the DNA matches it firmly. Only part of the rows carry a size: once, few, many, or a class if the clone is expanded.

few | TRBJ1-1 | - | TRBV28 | CASSINQNTEAFF | TGTGCCAGCAGTATCAATCAAAACACTGAAGCTTTCTTT
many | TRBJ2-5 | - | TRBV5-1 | CASSLEDRETQYF | TGCGCCAGCAGCCTCGAGGACAGAGAGACCCAGTACTTC
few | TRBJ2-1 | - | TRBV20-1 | CSAPTLWAGNEQFF | TGCAGTGCCCCGACCCTGTGGGCGGGGAATGAGCAGTTCTTC
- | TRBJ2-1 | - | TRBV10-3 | CAIRPDYNEQFF | TGTGCCATCAGACCCGACTACAATGAGCAGTTCTTC
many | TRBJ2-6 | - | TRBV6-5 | CASSYSMALSGANVLTF | TGTGCCAGCAGTTACTCTATGGCACTCTCTGGGGCCAACGTCCTGACTTTC
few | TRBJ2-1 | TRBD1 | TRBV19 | CASSPRDREGNEQFF | TGTGCCAGTAGTCCTAGGGACAGGGAGGGGAATGAGCAGTTCTTC
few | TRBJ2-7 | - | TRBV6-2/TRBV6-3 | CASSYRRSQYF | TGTGCCAGCAGTTACCGGCGGTCGCAGTACTTC
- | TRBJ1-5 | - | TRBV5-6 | CASSLNRDNQPQHF | TGTGCCAGCAGCTTGAACAGGGACAATCAGCCCCAGCATTTT
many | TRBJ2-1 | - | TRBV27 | CASSPVISYNEQFF | TGTGCCAGCAGTCCCGTGATATCCTACAATGAGCAGTTCTTC
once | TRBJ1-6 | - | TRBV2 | CASSFRVAGNSPLHF | TGTGCCAGTTCCTTCAGGGTTGCAGGGAATTCACCCCTCCACTTT
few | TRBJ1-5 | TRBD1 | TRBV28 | CASAGDRVYGQPQHF | TGTGCCAGTGCCGGCGACAGGGTATACGGTCAGCCCCAGCATTTT
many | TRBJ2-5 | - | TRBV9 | CASSSRTNQETQYF | TGTGCCAGCAGCTCGCGGACTAACCAAGAGACCCAGTACTTC
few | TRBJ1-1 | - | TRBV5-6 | CASSFTPGYVTEAFF | TGTGCCAGCAGCTTTACCCCAGGGTATGTGACTGAAGCTTTCTTT
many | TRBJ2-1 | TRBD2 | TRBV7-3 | CASSQGLVGDEQFF | TGTGCCAGCAGCCAGGGACTAGTTGGCGATGAGCAGTTCTTC
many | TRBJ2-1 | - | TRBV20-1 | CSARGLGTSEQFF | TGCAGTGCCCGCGGGTTAGGGACCTCGGAGCAGTTCTTC
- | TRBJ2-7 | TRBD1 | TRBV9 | CASSVADRGASYEQYF | TGTGCCAGCAGCGTAGCAGACAGGGGGGCCTCCTACGAGCAGTACTTC
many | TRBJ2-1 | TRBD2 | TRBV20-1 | CSAKSGGLDNEQFF | TGCAGTGCTAAAAGCGGGGGGTTGGACAATGAGCAGTTCTTC
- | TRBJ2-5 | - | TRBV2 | CASSEIWGKETQYF | TGTGCCAGCAGTGAAATTTGGGGGAAAGAGACCCAGTACTTC
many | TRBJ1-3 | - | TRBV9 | CASSVDGGNTIYF | TGTGCCAGCAGCGTAGATGGGGGAAACACCATATATTTT
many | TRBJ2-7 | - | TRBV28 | CASSRTLGSYEQYF | TGTGCCAGCAGCAGGACGCTGGGGAGCTACGAGCAGTACTTC
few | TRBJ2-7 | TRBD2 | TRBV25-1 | CASSGVAGEGYEQYF | TGTGCCAGCAGTGGAGTAGCGGGAGAGGGCTACGAGCAGTACTTC
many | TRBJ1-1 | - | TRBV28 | CASSFLSMNTEAFF | TGTGCCAGCAGTTTCCTCAGCATGAACACTGAAGCTTTCTTT
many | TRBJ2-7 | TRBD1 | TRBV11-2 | CASSLYGTGGAKQYF | TGTGCCAGCAGCTTATATGGGACAGGGGGCGCTAAGCAGTACTTC
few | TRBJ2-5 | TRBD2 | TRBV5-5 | CASRLAIQETQYF | TGTGCCAGCAGACTAGCGATTCAAGAGACCCAGTACTTC
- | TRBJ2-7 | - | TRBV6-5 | CASSYSIISRYEQYF | TGTGCCAGCAGTTACTCGATCATAAGCCGCTACGAGCAGTACTTC
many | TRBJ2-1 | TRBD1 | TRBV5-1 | CASSWGQNAFLNEQFF | TGCGCCAGCAGCTGGGGACAGAATGCCTTTTTGAATGAGCAGTTCTTC
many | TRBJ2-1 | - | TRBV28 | CASSSVLGEQFF | TGTGCCAGCAGTTCAGTATTGGGTGAGCAGTTCTTC
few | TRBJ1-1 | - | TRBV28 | CASSLEGFGTEAFF | TGTGCCAGCAGTTTGGAGGGGTTTGGCACTGAAGCTTTCTTT
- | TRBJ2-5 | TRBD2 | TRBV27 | CASSFREMWLAGALKTQYF | TGTGCCAGCTCATTCAGAGAGATGTGGCTAGCGGGAGCCCTGAAGACCCAGTACTTC
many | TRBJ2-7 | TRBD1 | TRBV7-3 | CASSQTGGAAYEQYF | TGTGCCAGCAGCCAAACAGGGGGCGCAGCCTACGAGCAGTACTTC
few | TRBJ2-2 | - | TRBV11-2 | CASSFIDSYTGELFF | TGTGCCAGCAGCTTTATTGACAGTTACACCGGGGAGCTGTTTTTT
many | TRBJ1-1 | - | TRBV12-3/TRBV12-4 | CASSFFGGGTEAFF | TGTGCCAGCAGTTTCTTTGGGGGCGGAACTGAAGCTTTCTTT
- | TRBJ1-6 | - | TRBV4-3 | CASSQAEALPSSYNSPLHF | TGCGCCAGCAGCCAAGCGGAAGCCCTGCCTAGCTCCTATAATTCACCCCTCCACTTT
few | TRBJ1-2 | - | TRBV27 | CASSPRRYSFYGYTF | TGTGCCAGCAGTCCCCGGCGGTATTCCTTCTATGGCTACACCTTC
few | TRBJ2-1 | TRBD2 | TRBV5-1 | CASSLGPSGSYNEQFF | TGCGCCAGCAGCCTCGGCCCTAGCGGGTCCTACAATGAGCAGTTCTTC
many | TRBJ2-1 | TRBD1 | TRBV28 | CASSLQGTVGNEQFF | TGTGCCAGCAGTCTACAGGGGACGGTGGGCAATGAGCAGTTCTTC
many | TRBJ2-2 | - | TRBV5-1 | CASSFARAGELFF | TGCGCCAGCAGCTTCGCGAGAGCCGGGGAGCTGTTTTTT
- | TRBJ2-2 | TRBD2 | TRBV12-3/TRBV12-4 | CASSRPWASGGTGELFF | TGTGCCAGCAGTAGGCCCTGGGCTAGCGGGGGCACCGGGGAGCTGTTTTTT
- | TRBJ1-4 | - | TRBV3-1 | CASSRDGATNEKLFF | TGTGCCAGCAGCCGGGACGGTGCAACTAATGAAAAACTGTTTTTT
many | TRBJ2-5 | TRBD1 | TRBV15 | CATRITGGAETQYF | TGTGCCACCAGAATAACAGGGGGAGCGGAGACCCAGTACTTC
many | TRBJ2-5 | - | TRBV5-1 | CASSYLVEGGTQYF | TGCGCCAGCAGCTACCTCGTTGAGGGTGGGACCCAGTACTTC
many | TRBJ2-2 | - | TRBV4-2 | CASSQVRDNTGELFF | TGTGCCAGCAGCCAAGTCAGGGACAACACCGGGGAGCTGTTTTTT
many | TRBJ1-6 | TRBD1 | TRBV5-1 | CASSDGQGAHYNSPLHF | TGCGCCAGCAGCGACGGACAGGGGGCGCACTATAATTCACCCCTCCACTTT
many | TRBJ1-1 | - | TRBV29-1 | CSGGDPWGAFF | TGCAGCGGGGGGGACCCATGGGGAGCTTTCTTT
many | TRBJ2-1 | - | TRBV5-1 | CASSLDGGRVNEQFF | TGCGCCAGCAGCTTGGACGGTGGGCGGGTGAATGAGCAGTTCTTC
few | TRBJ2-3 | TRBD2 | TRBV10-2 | CASRTSGGTDTQYF | TGCGCCAGTAGGACTAGCGGGGGCACAGATACGCAGTATTTT